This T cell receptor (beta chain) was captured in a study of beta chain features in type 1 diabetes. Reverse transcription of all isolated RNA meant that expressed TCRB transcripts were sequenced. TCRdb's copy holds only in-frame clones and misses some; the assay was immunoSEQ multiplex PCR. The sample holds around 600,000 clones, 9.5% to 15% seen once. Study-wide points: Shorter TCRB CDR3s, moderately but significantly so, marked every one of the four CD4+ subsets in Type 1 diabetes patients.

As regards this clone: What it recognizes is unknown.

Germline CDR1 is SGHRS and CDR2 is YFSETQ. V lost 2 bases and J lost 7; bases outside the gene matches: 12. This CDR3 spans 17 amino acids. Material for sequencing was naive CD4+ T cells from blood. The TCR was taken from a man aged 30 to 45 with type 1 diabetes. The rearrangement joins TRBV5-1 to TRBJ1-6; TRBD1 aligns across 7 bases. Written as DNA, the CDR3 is TGCGCCAGCAGCTTACAAAACCAGGGGACAGTAAATTCACCCCTCCACTTT. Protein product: CASSLQNQGTVNSPLHF.